The 2 T cell receptor beta chains below were found in one sample sequenced in a study of blood T cells in healthy people across ages. Then a second PCR, running roughly 7 to 11 cycles, was carried out with a sample-barcoded 5' primer and a J-beta primer mix. TCRdb used MiXCR to reprocess the 5' RACE reads, holding one entry per CDR3 protein. The repertoire holds about 1.7 million distinct CDR3 sequences, with 28% as singletons. The sequencing sample was made of blood. The receptors come from a woman in her 30s in good health.

Details on this clonotype: A much larger clone lies a single base off, so this may be a read error. V usage is TRBV10-2 and J usage is TRBJ2-5, with 7 nucleotides matching TRBD2. The DNA end favors TRBJ2-1, so the J call may be wrong. Germline assignment: CDR1 WSHSY and CDR2 SAAADI. The CDR3 is 13 residues long. CDR3 sequence (DNA): TGCGCCAGCAGTGACACCGGGAGGAAGACCCAGTTCTTC. Protein: CASSDTGRKTQFF.

The genes are TRBV25-1 and TRBJ2-7; no definite D call. Trimming took 2 bases from V and 0 from J, leaving 11 bases between them. The germline V gene has CDR1 MGHDK and CDR2 SYGVNS. CDR3 length: 15 residues. The CDR3 region has the DNA TGTGCCAGCAGTGAAAAGGTTGGCAGCTCCTACGAGCAGTACTTC. Its translation is CASSEKVGSSYEQYF.